Reported below is one T cell receptor (beta chain). The antigen remains undetermined. The junction shows a germline mismatch at one end, possibly a read error. TCRdb reprocessed the 5' RACE reads via MiXCR and lists one record per CDR3 protein. The sample consists of roughly 50,000 distinct CDR3 sequences, under 20% of them appearing once. Study outcomes and limitations: Tumor-infiltrating Treg TCR alpha and beta sequences overlapped most with tumor naive CD4+ T cells, then blood naive. The TCR gene usage of tumor memory CD4+ T cells clustered together with blood and lymph node memory CD4+ cells and with lymph node naive CD4+ cells.

The CDR3 covers 16 residues. Germline V gene data show CDR1 as MNHNS and CDR2 as SASEGT. The sequencing sample was made of naive CD4+ T cells sorted from blood. Documented subset: naive CD4+ T cells, CD4+CD45RA+CD25-. The chain uses TRBV6-1 and TRBJ1-1; perhaps TRBD1 as D (5 bases). This TCR derives from a female donor with breast cancer. CDR3 nucleotide sequence: TGTGCCAGCAGTGAATCACCGGGACGGAGAAACACTGAAGCCTTCTTT. This sequence encodes CASSESPGRRNTEAFF.